The next 5 T cell receptor beta chains were all read from a single sample in a study of Graves' ophthalmopathy and Graves' hyperthyroidism. RNA transcripts yielded amplified TCR beta CDR3 regions. First-round RT-PCR with HTBI primers preceded a second-round multiplex PCR. TCRdb redid the calling of the multiplex PCR reads with MiXCR, one entry per CDR3 protein. The sample lists around 50,000 distinct CDR3 sequences; around 50% were seen once. What was sequenced was peripheral blood. The receptors were sampled from an adult man with Graves' ophthalmopathy.

This rearrangement joins TRBV15 to TRBJ1-5; 10 bases fit TRBD1. V shed 5 bases, J shed 6 bases, and the junction held 4 bases outside the gene matches. Germline V gene sequence: CDR1 LNHNV, CDR2 YYDKDF (reference sequence). The CDR3 contains 14 residues. This chain's CDR3 is CATSRQGAGQPQHF. CDR3 sequence (DNA): TGTGCCACCAGCCGACAGGGGGCGGGTCAGCCCCAGCATTTT.

As regards this clonotype: At one of its ends the junction is not consistent with the germline gene, which may arise from a read error. The chain carries TRBV19 and TRBJ2-2; TRBD2 is a possible D gene (7 bases). Germline CDR1 is LNHDA and CDR2 is SQIVND (reference sequence). There are 18 residues in the CDR3. CDR3 protein: CASSILVGGPGGTGELFF. CDR3 DNA: TGCGCCAGTAGTATCTTAGTGGGGGGGCCCGGTGGCACCGGGGAGCTGTTTTTT.

Many counts were recorded for this clonotype. The V and J genes are TRBV7-9 and TRBJ2-2, with D unresolved. Deletions cut 6 bases from V and 0 bases from J, with 8 bases between. This CDR3 is built from 14 residues. Germline V gives CDR1 SEHNR, CDR2 FQNEAQ (reference sequence). CDR3 amino acids: CASRQRTNTGELFF. The CDR3 DNA is TGTGCCAGCAGGCAGAGAACGAACACCGGGGAGCTGTTTTTT.

This clonotype was seen repeatedly, ten times or more. The chain couples TRBV12-3 or TRBV12-4 to TRBJ2-1, with 13 bases that match TRBD2. V shed 3 bases and J 9 bases; nucleotides not matched to a gene: 8. This CDR3 region has 16 residues. In DNA form, the CDR3 reads TGTGCCAGCAGTTTGTCACTAGCGGGGGGGCTGCGTGAGCAGTTCTTC. Encoded protein: CASSLSLAGGLREQFF.

Comment on this clonotype: The junction departs from the called germline gene at one end, perhaps through a read error. This rearrangement joins TRBV20-1 to TRBJ2-1, with D possibly being TRBD2 (7 bases). This CDR3 has 15 residues. Germline V gives CDR1 DFQATT, CDR2 SNEGSKA (reference sequence). The CDR3 loop is CNARGSVGGPNEQFF. DNA of the CDR3: TGCAATGCTAGAGGCTCAGTGGGGGGGCCCAATGAGCAGTTCTTC.